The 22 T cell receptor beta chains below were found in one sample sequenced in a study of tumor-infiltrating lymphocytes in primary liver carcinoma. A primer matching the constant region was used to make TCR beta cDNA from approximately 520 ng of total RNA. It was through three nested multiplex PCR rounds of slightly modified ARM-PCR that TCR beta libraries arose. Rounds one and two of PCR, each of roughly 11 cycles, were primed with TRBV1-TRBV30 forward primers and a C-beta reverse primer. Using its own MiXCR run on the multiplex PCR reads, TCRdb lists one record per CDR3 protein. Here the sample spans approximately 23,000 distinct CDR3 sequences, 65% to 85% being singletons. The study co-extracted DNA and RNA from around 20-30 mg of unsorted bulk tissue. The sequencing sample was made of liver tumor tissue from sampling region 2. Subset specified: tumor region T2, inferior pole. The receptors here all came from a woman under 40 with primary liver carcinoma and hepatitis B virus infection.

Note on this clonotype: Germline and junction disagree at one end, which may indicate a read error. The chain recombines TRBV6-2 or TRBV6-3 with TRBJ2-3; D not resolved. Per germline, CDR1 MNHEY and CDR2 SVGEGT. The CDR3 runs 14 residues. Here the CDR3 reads CGSSYSIARGTILF. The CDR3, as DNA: TGTGGTAGCAGTTATTCGATCGCGCGTGGCACTATTCTTTTT.

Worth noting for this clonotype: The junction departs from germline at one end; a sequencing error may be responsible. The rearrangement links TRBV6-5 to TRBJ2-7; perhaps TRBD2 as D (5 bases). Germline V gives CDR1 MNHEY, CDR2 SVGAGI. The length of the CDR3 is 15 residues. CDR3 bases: TGTGCCAGCAGATACAAGGACTGCAGCTCCTGCGAGCAGTACTTC. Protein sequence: CASRYKDCSSCEQYF.

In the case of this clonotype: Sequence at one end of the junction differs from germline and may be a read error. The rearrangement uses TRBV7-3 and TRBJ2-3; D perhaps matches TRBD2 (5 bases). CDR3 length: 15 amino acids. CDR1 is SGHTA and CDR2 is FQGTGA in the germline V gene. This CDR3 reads CPSSPDYTSTDTQYF. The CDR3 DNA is TGTCCCAGCAGCCCCGACTATACTAGCACAGATACGCAGTATTTT.

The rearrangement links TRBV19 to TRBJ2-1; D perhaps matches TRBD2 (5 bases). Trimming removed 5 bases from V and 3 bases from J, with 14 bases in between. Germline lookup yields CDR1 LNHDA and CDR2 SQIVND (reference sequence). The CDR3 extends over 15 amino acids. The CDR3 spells CASSVGIRIYNEQFF. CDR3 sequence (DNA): TGTGCCAGTAGTGTCGGGATTCGCATCTACAATGAGCAGTTCTTC.

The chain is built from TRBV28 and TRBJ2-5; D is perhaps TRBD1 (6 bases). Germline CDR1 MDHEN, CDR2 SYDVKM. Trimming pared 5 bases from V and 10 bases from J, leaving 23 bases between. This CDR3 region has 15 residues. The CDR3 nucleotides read TGTGCCAGCAGTCCCTGGGATAAGGGGAAAGGGGGCCAGTACTTC. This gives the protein CASSPWDKGKGGQYF.

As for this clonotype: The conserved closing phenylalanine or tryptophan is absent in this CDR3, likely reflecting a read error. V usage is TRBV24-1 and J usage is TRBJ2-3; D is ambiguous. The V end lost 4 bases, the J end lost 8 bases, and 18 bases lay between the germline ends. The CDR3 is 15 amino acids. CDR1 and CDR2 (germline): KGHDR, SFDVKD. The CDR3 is CATSETTLPSGTQYL. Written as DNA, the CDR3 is TGTGCCACCAGTGAGACGACACTCCCATCAGGTACGCAGTATCTT.

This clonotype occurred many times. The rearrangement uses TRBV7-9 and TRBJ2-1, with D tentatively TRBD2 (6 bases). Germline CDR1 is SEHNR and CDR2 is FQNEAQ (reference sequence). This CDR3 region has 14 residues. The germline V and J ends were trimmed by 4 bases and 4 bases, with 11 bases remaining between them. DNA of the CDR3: TGTGCCAGCAGCTCCGGGAGCCTATACAATGAGCAGTTCTTC. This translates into CASSSGSLYNEQFF.

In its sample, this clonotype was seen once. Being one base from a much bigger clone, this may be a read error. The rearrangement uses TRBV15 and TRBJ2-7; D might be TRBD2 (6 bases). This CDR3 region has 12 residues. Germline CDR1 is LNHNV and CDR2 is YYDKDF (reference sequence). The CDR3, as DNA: TGTGCCACCAGAAGAGACCGGGGGGAGCAGTACTTC. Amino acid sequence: CATRRDRGEQYF. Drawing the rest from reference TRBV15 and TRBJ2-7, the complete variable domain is DAMVIQNPRYQVTQFGKPVTLSCSQTLNHNVMYWYQQKSSQAPKLLFHYYDKDFNNEADTPDNFQSRRPNTSFCFLDIRSPGLGDTAMYLCATRRDRGEQYFGPGTRLTVT.

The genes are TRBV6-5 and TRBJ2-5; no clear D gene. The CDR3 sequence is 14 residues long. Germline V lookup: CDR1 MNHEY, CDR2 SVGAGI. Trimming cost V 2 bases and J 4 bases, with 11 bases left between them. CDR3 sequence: CASSYRNTRETQYF. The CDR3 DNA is TGTGCCAGCAGTTACCGTAATACGAGAGAGACCCAGTACTTC.

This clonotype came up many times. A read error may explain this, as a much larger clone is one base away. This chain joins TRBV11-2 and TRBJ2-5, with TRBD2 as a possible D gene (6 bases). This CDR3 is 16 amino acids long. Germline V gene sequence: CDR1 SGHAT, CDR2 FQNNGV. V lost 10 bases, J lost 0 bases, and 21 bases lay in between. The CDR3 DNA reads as TGTGCCAACAGATCCCGGGACTCGGCCCACCAAGAGACCCAGTACTTC. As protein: CANRSRDSAHQETQYF. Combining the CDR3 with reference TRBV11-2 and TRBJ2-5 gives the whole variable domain EAGVAQSPRYKIIEKRQSVAFWCNPISGHATLYWYQQILGQGPKLLIQFQNNGVVDDSQLPKDRFSAERLKGVDSTLKIQPAKLEDSAVYLCANRSRDSAHQETQYFGPGTRLLVL.

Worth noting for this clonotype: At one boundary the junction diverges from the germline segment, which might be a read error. Here the CDR3 reads CASSPRTGFAGQLFF. In DNA form, the CDR3 reads TGTGCCAGCAGTCCGCGGACAGGATTCGCCGGGCAGCTGTTTTTT. The chain has TRBV6-5 and TRBJ2-2; 7 nucleotides agree with TRBD1. CDR1 is MNHEY, CDR2 SVGAGI, per germline. This CDR3 spans 15 amino acids.

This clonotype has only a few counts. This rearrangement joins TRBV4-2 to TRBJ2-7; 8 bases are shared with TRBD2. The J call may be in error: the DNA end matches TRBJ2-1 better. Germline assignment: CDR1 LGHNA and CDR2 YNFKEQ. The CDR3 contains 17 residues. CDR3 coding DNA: TGTGCCAGCAGCCAATATGACTATAGCGGGGCCCCCTACGAGCAGTTCTTC. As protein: CASSQYDYSGAPYEQFF.

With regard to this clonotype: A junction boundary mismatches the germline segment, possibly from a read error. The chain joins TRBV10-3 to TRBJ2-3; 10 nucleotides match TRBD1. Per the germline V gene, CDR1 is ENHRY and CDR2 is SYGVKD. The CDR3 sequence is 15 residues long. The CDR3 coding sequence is TGTGCCATCAATAAACCCGGGACAGGGGCCGATACGGAGTATTTT. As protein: CAINKPGTGADTEYF.

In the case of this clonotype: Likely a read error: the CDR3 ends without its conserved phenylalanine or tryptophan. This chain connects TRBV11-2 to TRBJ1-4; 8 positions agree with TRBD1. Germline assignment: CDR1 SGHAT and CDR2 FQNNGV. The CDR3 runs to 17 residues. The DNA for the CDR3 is TGTGACAGCAGCTTAGTCGGGACAGGCCCCGTCAATGAAAAACTGTTTTCT. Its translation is CDSSLVGTGPVNEKLFS.

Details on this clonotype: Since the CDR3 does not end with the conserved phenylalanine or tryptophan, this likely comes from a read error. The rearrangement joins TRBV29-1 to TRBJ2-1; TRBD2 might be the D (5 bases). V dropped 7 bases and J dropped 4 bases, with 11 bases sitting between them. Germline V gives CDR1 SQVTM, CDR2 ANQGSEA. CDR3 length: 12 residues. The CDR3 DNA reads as TGCAGCGCACTAAGGGAGTACAATGAGCAGTTCTTA. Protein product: CSALREYNEQFL.

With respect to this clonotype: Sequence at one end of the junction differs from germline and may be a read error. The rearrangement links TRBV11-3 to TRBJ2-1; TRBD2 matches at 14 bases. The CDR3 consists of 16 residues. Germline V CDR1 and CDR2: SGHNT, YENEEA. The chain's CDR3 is CASSRLAGGGEYERFF. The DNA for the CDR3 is TGTGCCAGCAGCCGACTAGCGGGAGGGGGGGAGTATGAGCGGTTCTTC.

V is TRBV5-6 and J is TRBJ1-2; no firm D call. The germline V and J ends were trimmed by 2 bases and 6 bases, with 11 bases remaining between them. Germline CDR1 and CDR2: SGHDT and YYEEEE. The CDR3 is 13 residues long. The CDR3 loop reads CASSFSKYDGYTF. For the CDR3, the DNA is TGTGCCAGCAGCTTTAGCAAGTACGATGGCTACACCTTC.

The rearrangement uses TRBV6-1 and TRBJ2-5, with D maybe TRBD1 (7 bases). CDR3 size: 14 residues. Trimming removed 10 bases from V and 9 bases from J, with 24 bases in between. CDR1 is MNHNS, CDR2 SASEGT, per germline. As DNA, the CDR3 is TGTGCCAACCGGCTCGGACAGGATAGGGAGGCCCAGTACTTC. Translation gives CANRLGQDREAQYF.

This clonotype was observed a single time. The CDR3 reads CAISLVALGSPLHF. DNA for the CDR3: TGTGCCATTAGCTTAGTAGCACTGGGATCACCCCTCCACTTT. The rearrangement joins TRBV5-6 to TRBJ1-6; D is ambiguous. CDR1 SGHDT and CDR2 YYEEEE come from the germline V gene. This CDR3 region has 14 residues. V gave up 9 bases and J gave up 10 bases, with 20 bases separating them.

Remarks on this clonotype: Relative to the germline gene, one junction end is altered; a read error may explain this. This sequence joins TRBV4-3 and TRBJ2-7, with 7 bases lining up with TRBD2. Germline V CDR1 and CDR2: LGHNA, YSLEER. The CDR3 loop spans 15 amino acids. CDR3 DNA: TGCGCCAGCAGCCAAGATCGATGGAGATGGCGGGAGCGGTACTTC. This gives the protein CASSQDRWRWRERYF.

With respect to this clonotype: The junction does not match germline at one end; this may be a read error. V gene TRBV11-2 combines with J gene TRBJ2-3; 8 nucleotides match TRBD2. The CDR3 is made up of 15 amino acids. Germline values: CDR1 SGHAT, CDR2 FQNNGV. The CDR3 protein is CASSSGNGRGDTQYF. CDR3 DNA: TGTGCCAGTAGCTCAGGAAACGGGAGGGGAGATACGCAGTATTTT.

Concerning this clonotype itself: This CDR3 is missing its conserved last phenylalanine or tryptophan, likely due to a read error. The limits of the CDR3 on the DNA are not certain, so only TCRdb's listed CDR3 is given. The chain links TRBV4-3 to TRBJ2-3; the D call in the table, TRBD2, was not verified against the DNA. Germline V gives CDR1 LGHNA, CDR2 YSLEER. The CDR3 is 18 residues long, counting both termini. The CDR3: CASSQEGLAGGPTDTWYS.